The entry below describes one T cell receptor beta chain. Its antigen is still unknown. The V gene's germline CDR1 is SGHTA and CDR2 FQGTGA. V lost 2 bases and J 0 bases, leaving 5 bases between the germline ends. This CDR3 is 14 amino acids long. Treatment indicated: roughly 20 received Ad26.COV2.S at low or high dose, single or two shots; five or six received placebo; per-sample allocation not given. Sampling happened 63 days after the first vaccine or placebo injection. This table comes from immunoSEQ multiplex PCR, and its TCRdb copy is limited to in-frame clones, with some not included. The data show 360,000 or so clones, 89% seen once. The sample originates from a study of Ad26.COV2.S vaccination and SARS-CoV-2 variants. Points from the study as a whole: It was reported that spike-specific CD8+ and CD4+ T cell responses were substantially broad after vaccination.

The specimen comprised peripheral blood, sampled in a trial of Ad26.COV2.S vaccine versus placebo. The receptor's source is a person between 18 and 65 years old who received the Ad26.COV2.S COVID-19 vaccine or a placebo. The chain has TRBV7-3 and TRBJ2-1; D is ambiguous. The CDR3 DNA reads as TGTGCCAGCAGCTTATCAAGCTCCTACAATGAGCAGTTCTTC. This gives the protein CASSLSSSYNEQFF. The whole variable domain, remainder taken from reference TRBV7-3 and TRBJ2-1, is GAGVSQTPSNKVTEKGKYVELRCDPISGHTALYWYRQSLGQGPEFLIYFQGTGAADDSGLPNDRFFAVRPEGSVSTLKIQRTERGDSAVYLCASSLSSSYNEQFFGPGTRLTVL.